These 9 T cell receptor beta chains originate from one sample sequenced in a study of CD8+ T cells in alopecia areata. Extracted from the samples, RNA was reverse transcribed into cDNA to serve as the sequencing template. Assay: immunoSEQ multiplex PCR; the TCRdb copy retains only in-frame clones and omits some. Seen here are fewer than 150,000 clones, less than 75% observed once, and the top ten hold more than 25%. Treatment meaning: oral pan-JAK inhibitor, 5-10 mg twice daily. Here the sequenced sample was CD8+ T cells sorted from blood, taken at week 4, from a patient treated with tofacitinib. The receptors here all came from a human donor with alopecia areata.

The V and J genes are TRBV30 and TRBJ1-5; D not resolved. This CDR3 comprises 14 residues. The germline V and J ends were trimmed by 4 bases and 0 bases, with 10 bases remaining between them. Looked up from germline, CDR1 is GTSNPN and CDR2 is SVGIG (reference sequence). The CDR3 region is CAWNGPISNQPQHF. Here the CDR3 DNA reads TGTGCCTGGAACGGACCGATTAGCAATCAGCCCCAGCATTTT.

The V and J genes are TRBV2 and TRBJ1-2, with D possibly matching TRBD1 (5 bases). Between the trimmed V and J ends, which lost 0 bases and 3 bases, there was a span of 20 bases. This CDR3 is built from 18 residues. From germline, CDR1 is SNHLY and CDR2 FYNNEI. The CDR3 DNA follows: TGTGCCAGCAGTGAAGCCGCAACAGGTATCACGGAGGACTATGGCTACACCTTC. It yields the protein CASSEAATGITEDYGYTF.

A few counts support this clone. V gene TRBV7-2 combines with J gene TRBJ2-3, with 7 bases matching TRBD2. Per germline, CDR1 SGHTA and CDR2 FQGNSA. V lost 4 bases and J lost 3; bases outside the gene matches: 10. This CDR3 comprises 16 residues. In DNA form, the CDR3 reads TGTGCCAGCAGCTACCCTACTAGCGAAGAGACAGATACGCAGTATTTT. This gives the protein CASSYPTSEETDTQYF.

The CDR3 region is CASSPSPGAAQETQYF. The CDR3 DNA is TGTGCCAGCAGCCCTAGTCCCGGGGCGGCCCAAGAGACCCAGTACTTC. V usage is TRBV7-9 and J usage is TRBJ2-5; D is perhaps TRBD1 or TRBD2 (5 bases each). V was cut by 5 bases and J by 1 base, with 17 bases left in between. CDR3 length equals 16 residues. Germline V gene data show CDR1 as SEHNR and CDR2 as FQNEAQ (reference sequence).

The chain has TRBV6-5 and TRBJ2-2; D unclear. V was shortened by 5 bases and J by 6 bases, with 16 bases between the two germline ends. Germline V gene sequence: CDR1 MNHEY, CDR2 SVGAGI. The CDR3 is made up of 15 amino acids. CDR3 coding DNA: TGTGCCAGCAGTCATCACGCTCAGAGCCCCGGGGAGCTGTTTTTT. Translating gives CASSHHAQSPGELFF.

The chain employs TRBV30 and TRBJ2-3; no clear D. This CDR3 has 13 amino acids. The ends were cut back, 0 bases at V and 4 bases at J, with 8 bases in the middle. Germline V gene data show CDR1 as GTSNPN and CDR2 as SVGIG (reference sequence). The CDR3 bases are TGTGCCTGGAGTGTAACCGGAGCAGATACGCAGTATTTT. As protein: CAWSVTGADTQYF.

The chain links TRBV27 to TRBJ1-2; tentative D call: TRBD1 (6 bases). From germline, CDR1 is MNHEY and CDR2 SMNVEV (reference sequence). The germline V and J ends were trimmed by 5 bases and 6 bases, with 19 bases remaining between them. This CDR3 contains 15 residues. DNA of the CDR3: TGTGCCAGCAGTCCTCGACCCCGGGGGGCTAATGGCTACACCTTC. Residues: CASSPRPRGANGYTF.

This rearrangement joins TRBV11-3 to TRBJ2-7; tentative D call: TRBD2 (5 bases). The CDR3 spans 12 residues. V lost 1 base and J lost 6, with 7 bases in between. Germline V lookup: CDR1 SGHNT, CDR2 YENEEA. The CDR3 spells CASSLGGSEQYF. In DNA form, the CDR3 reads TGTGCCAGCAGCTTAGGAGGGAGCGAGCAGTACTTC.

There are a few counts of this clone. The genes are TRBV29-1 and TRBJ1-2; unclear D gene. The CDR3 length is 14 residues. Trimming removed 0 bases at V and 3 bases at J, with 11 bases between. Looked up from germline, CDR1 is SQVTM and CDR2 is ANQGSEA. CDR3 sequence: CSVEDASLYYGYTF. In DNA form, the CDR3 reads TGCAGCGTTGAAGACGCCAGTCTCTACTATGGCTACACCTTC.